This T cell receptor (beta chain) was observed in a study of T cell changes during pregnancy in multiple sclerosis. Assay used: immunoSEQ multiplex PCR; TCRdb lists only in-frame clones, some missing. The sample holds tens of thousands of clones, approximately 96% seen once. The V and J ends lost 2 bases and 5 bases, in that order; junction bases with no gene match: 10. The CDR3 is 16 amino acids. Germline V gene lookup returns CDR1 KGHSH and CDR2 LQKENI. A word on this clone: In the same sample, other DNA sequences code for this CDR3.

The rearrangement links TRBV18 to TRBJ2-5, with 8 bases that match TRBD2. The sequences come from peripheral blood, collected in the second trimester of pregnancy. This clonotype was sampled from a female donor with multiple sclerosis, enrolled in a pregnancy study. The CDR3 region is CASSPFGRGIGETQYF. In DNA, the CDR3 is TGTGCCAGCTCACCATTCGGGAGGGGGATTGGGGAGACCCAGTACTTC.